The rows below give T cell receptor beta chains drawn from one sample of a study of T cells in Graves' hyperthyroidism and ophthalmopathy. TCRdb redid the calling of the multiplex PCR reads with MiXCR, one entry per CDR3 protein. The sample has approximately 600,000 distinct CDR3 sequences, 15% to 20% seen once. Sequencing was performed on blood. The receptor set was obtained from a woman aged 25-40 years with Graves' hyperthyroidism. CDR3s include the opening cysteine and the closing phenylalanine or tryptophan. The D gene is left open where the match is weak. Clone size is not always given. Where it is, it says once, few, many or a class for expanded clones.

v_gene	abundance	d_gene	j_gene	CDR3aa
TRBV27	few	-	TRBJ2-7	CASSFEGDGASYEQYF
TRBV6-1	few	TRBD1	TRBJ2-1	CASRNTGQGRNNEQFF
TRBV18	few	-	TRBJ2-5	CASSGTNSFRETQYF
TRBV11-2	many	-	TRBJ1-2	CASSLRTSGYTF
TRBV4-2	-	-	TRBJ1-2	CASSQDETANYGYTF
TRBV10-2	-	TRBD2	TRBJ2-7	CASSGTSASGEQYF
TRBV6-2/TRBV6-3	-	TRBD1	TRBJ1-1	CASSYPTPGTGDTEAFF
TRBV13	few	-	TRBJ2-7	CASSLSRLSSSYEQYF
TRBV20-1	many	TRBD2	TRBJ2-7	CSARREGLSSYEQYF
TRBV5-4	-	-	TRBJ1-1	CASNVMGLEAFF
TRBV10-1	many	-	TRBJ2-5	CASSGSYRVKETQYF
TRBV27	few	-	TRBJ2-7	CASSFSASYEQYF
TRBV12-3/TRBV12-4	many	-	TRBJ2-7	CASSSFRGYEQYF
TRBV30	-	-	TRBJ1-2	CAWSVGAGGYTF
TRBV2	many	-	TRBJ2-1	CASSEAALRGNEQFF
TRBV5-4	-	TRBD2	TRBJ2-1	CASSWGLAGVEQFF
TRBV28	many	-	TRBJ2-7	CASSQEGAKQYF
TRBV7-9	few	TRBD2	TRBJ2-7	CASSEGLAGVGTSGDEQYF
TRBV5-1	many	-	TRBJ2-1	CASSLSGNRGNEQFF
TRBV18	few	-	TRBJ2-7	CASSPPGVDYEQYF
TRBV19	-	TRBD1	TRBJ2-6	CASSIGTGGSGANVLTF
TRBV7-8	many	-	TRBJ2-7	CASSGDGRIPTYEQYF
TRBV2	many	TRBD2	TRBJ2-1	CASSRTRGNNEQFF
TRBV29-1	-	-	TRBJ2-7	CSVVRSYEQYF
TRBV27	few	TRBD2	TRBJ2-1	CASSFSGRINEQFF
TRBV5-1	many	TRBD1	TRBJ2-7	CASTGQGAAEQYF
TRBV20-1	few	-	TRBJ2-7	CSARGVRGWVRYEQYF
TRBV2	many	TRBD1	TRBJ1-4	CASSEGRGPGTEKLFF
TRBV18	many	-	TRBJ1-1	CASGPGITEAFF
TRBV10-1	few	-	TRBJ1-1	CASRRVLYNTEAFF
TRBV6-2/TRBV6-3	-	-	TRBJ2-7	CASSLRKESYEQYF
TRBV24-1	few	-	TRBJ1-5	CATSDSPGPQPQHF
TRBV11-2	many	-	TRBJ2-3	CASSSGQSTDTQYF
TRBV11-2	-	-	TRBJ2-3	CASSLVIGADTQYF
TRBV10-3	many	TRBD1	TRBJ2-7	CAISGTGGYEQYF
TRBV28	many	TRBD1	TRBJ2-1	CASSLWGQGSHNEQFF
TRBV13	few	TRBD1	TRBJ2-3	CASSPTDRGYTDTQYF
TRBV20-1	few	-	TRBJ1-1	CSARGGWTEAFF
TRBV5-1	-	-	TRBJ2-7	CASSLPRATLSYEQYF
TRBV18	-	-	TRBJ2-7	CASPPNSLSYEQYF
TRBV12-3/TRBV12-4	-	-	TRBJ2-1	CASSLNRFSEPYNEQFF
TRBV5-5	-	TRBD2	TRBJ2-3	CASSEIAGVRDTQYF
TRBV7-7	-	TRBD2	TRBJ2-7	CASSLTSGSSGEQYF
TRBV28	many	TRBD1	TRBJ2-7	CASQDRGNEQYF
TRBV5-6	many	TRBD1	TRBJ2-7	CASSRPSIRDSSYEQYF
TRBV4-3	few	TRBD2	TRBJ2-5	CASSRTSGGGETQYF
TRBV30	many	-	TRBJ2-2	CAWSVQRGVGELFF
TRBV2	many	-	TRBJ1-3	CASEGGTDSGNTIYF
TRBV15	-	TRBD2	TRBJ2-3	CATSFLAGEDTQYF
TRBV19	many	-	TRBJ2-7	CASSPTTSAEQYF
TRBV20-1	many	TRBD2	TRBJ2-7	CSARERTSGGYEQYF
TRBV20-1	many	-	TRBJ2-3	CSARRFLGGTDTQYF
TRBV2	-	-	TRBJ2-1	CASSGPQGFNEQFF
TRBV7-3	many	TRBD2	TRBJ2-3	CASSSGDSGRRTDTQYF
TRBV15	-	-	TRBJ2-1	CATSSRAGRSYNEQFF